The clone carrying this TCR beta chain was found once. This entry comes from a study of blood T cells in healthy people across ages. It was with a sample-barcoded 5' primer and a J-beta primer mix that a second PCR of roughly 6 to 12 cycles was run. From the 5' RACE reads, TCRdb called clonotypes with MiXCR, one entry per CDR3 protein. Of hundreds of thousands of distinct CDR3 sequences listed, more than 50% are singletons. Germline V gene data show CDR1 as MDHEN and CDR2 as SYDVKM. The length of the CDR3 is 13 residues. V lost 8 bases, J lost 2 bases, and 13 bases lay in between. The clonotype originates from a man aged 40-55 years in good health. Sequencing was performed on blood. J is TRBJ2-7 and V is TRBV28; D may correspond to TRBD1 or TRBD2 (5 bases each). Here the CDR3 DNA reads TGTGCCAGCCTGGGGGACGGGACCTACGAGCAGTACTTC. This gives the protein CASLGDGTYEQYF.